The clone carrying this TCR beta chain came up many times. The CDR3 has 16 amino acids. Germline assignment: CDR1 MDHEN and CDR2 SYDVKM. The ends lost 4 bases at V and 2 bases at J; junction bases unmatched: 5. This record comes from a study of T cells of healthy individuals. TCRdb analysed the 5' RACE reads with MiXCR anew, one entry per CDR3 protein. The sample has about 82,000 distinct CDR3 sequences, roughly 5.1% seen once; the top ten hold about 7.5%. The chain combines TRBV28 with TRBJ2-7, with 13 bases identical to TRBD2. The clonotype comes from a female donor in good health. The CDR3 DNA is TGTGCCAGCAGTTCCCCTGGGACTAGCGGGACCTACGAGCAGTACTTC. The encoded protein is CASSSPGTSGTYEQYF. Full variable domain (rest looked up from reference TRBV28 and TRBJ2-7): DVKVTQSSRYLVKRTGEKVFLECVQDMDHENMFWYRQDPGLGLRLIYFSYDVKMKEKGDIPEGYSVSREKKERFSLILESASTNQTSMYLCASSSPGTSGTYEQYFGPGTRLTVT.